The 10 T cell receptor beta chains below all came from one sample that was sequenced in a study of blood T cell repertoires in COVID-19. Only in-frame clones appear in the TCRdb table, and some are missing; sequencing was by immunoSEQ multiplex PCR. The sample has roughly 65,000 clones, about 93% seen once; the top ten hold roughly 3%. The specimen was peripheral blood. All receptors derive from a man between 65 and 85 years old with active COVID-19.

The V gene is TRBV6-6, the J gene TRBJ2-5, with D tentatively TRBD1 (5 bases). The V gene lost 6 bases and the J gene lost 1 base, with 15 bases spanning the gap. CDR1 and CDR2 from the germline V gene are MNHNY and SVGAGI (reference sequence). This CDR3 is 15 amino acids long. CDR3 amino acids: CASRAQGTGQETQYF. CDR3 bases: TGTGCCAGCAGAGCGCAGGGAACGGGCCAAGAGACCCAGTACTTC.

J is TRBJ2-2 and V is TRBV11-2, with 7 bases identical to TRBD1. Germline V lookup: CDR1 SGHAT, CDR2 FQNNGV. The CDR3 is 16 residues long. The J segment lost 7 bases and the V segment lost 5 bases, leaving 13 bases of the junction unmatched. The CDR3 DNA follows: TGTGCCAGCAGCATGTACCGGGACAGCAAAATCGGGGAGCTGTTTTTT. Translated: CASSMYRDSKIGELFF.

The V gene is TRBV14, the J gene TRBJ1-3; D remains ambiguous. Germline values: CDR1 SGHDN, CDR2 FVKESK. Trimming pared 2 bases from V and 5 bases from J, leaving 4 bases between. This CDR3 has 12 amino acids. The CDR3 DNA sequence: TGTGCCAGCAGCCAAAACAGAAACACCATATATTTT. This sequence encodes CASSQNRNTIYF.

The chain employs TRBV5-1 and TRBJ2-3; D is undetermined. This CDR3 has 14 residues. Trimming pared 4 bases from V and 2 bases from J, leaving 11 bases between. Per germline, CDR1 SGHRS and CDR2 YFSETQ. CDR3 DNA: TGCGCCAGCAGCGTGGGTAGTTTCACAGATACGCAGTATTTT. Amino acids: CASSVGSFTDTQYF.

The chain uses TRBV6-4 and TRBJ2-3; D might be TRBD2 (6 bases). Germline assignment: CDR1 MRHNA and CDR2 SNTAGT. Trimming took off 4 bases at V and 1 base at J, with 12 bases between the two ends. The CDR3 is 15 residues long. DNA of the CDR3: TGTGCCAGCAGTGCGACGGGGGTGGGCACAGATACGCAGTATTTT. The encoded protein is CASSATGVGTDTQYF.

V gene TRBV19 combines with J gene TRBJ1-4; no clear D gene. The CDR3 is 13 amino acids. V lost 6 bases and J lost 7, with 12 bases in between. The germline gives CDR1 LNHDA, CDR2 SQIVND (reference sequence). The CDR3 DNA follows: TGTGCCAGTAGAGAGCTGGGGAGTGAAAAACTGTTTTTT. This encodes CASRELGSEKLFF.

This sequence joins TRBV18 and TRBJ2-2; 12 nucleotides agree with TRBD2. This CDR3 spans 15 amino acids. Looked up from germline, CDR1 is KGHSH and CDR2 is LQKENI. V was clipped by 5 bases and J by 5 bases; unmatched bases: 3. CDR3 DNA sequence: TGTGCCAGCTCAGGGACTAGCGGGCAAACCGGGGAGCTGTTTTTT. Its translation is CASSGTSGQTGELFF.

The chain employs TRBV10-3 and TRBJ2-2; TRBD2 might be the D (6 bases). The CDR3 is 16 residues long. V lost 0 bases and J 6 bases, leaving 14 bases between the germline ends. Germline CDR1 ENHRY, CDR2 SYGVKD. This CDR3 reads CAISESGGVGAGELFF. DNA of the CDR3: TGTGCCATCAGTGAGTCGGGGGGAGTCGGCGCCGGGGAGCTGTTTTTT.

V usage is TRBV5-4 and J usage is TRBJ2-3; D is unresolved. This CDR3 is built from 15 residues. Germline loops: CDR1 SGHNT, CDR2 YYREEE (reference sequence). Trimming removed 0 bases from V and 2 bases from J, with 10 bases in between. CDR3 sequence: CASSLEALVTDTQYF. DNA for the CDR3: TGTGCCAGCAGCTTGGAAGCTTTGGTCACAGATACGCAGTATTTT.

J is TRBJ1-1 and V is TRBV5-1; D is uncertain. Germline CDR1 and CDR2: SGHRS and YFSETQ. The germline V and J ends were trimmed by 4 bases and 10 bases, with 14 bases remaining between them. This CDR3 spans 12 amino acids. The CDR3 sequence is CASSPEGYVAFF. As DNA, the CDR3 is TGCGCCAGCAGCCCGGAGGGTTATGTAGCTTTCTTT.